This entry is about one T cell receptor (beta chain). What it recognizes is unknown. This sample stems from a study of beta chain features in type 1 diabetes. Background on the study: Patients were similar to healthy donors in age and gender (as well as in cell yields). All samples yielded 85 million to 130 million examined sorted cells. General study points: Shortening of TCRB CDR3s, moderate but significant, appeared in all four CD4+ subsets of Type 1 diabetes patients. Type 1 diabetes patients had fewer VDJ junction insertions and more deletions.

Expressed TCRB transcripts were sequenced because the isolated RNA had all been reverse transcribed beforehand. Profiling relied on immunoSEQ multiplex PCR, and the TCRdb table lists in-frame clones only, not all of them. The sample shows 160,000 or so clones, approximately 62% of them seen only once. The CDR3 is 17 amino acids. Per the germline V gene, CDR1 is SQVTM and CDR2 is ANQGSEA. V shed 3 bases and J shed 5 bases, with 24 bases lying between them. A CD45RO/CCR7/CD25/CD127/CD95/CD27 panel sorted naive, central memory, regulatory and stem cell-like memory CD4+ cells. The TCR originated in a young man with type 1 diabetes. The chain recombines TRBV29-1 with TRBJ2-3; a weak D match, TRBD1 (6 bases). Sequencing was carried out using naive CD4+ T cells from blood. This CDR3 is CSVDKSGDNGAIDTQYF. In nucleotides, the CDR3 is TGCAGCGTTGATAAGTCTGGGGACAACGGTGCGATAGATACGCAGTATTTT.